The clone carrying this T cell receptor (beta chain) was detected once. What it recognizes is unknown. V shed 0 bases and J 11 bases; nucleotides not matched to a gene: 13. The CDR3 consists of 16 residues. Germline V gene data show CDR1 as SGHRS and CDR2 as YFSETQ. This sample is drawn from a study of cytotoxic CD8 clonotypes in ibrutinib-treated CLL. Study information: Response sampling came at median roughly a year of treatment, ranging roughly 6 to 36 months. A mean of about 240,000 productive templates and tens of thousands of productive rearrangements was obtained per sample. Broader study findings: In comparison with age-matched healthy donors, baseline clonality was higher and tracked circulating CD8+ T-cell counts.

Assay: immunoSEQ multiplex PCR; the TCRdb copy retains only in-frame clones and omits some. The sample holds roughly 150,000 clones, 81% seen once. The V gene is TRBV5-1, the J gene TRBJ2-5; 10 positions match TRBD1. Sequences were derived from PBMCs, sampled after 12 months of ibrutinib treatment. This TCR was recovered from a human donor with chronic lymphocytic leukemia. For the CDR3, the DNA is TGCGCCAGCAGCTTGGGCCACGGGACAGGGGTGACTGAGCAGTACTTC. Its protein product is CASSLGHGTGVTEQYF. Supplemented by reference TRBV5-1 and TRBJ2-5, the full variable domain reads KAGVTQTPRYLIKTRGQQVTLSCSPISGHRSVSWYQQTPGQGLQFLFEYFSETQRNKGNFPGRFSGRQFSNSRSEMNVSTLELGDSALYLCASSLGHGTGVTEQYFGPGTRLLVL.